Listed below are T cell receptor beta chains from one sample, sequenced in a study of T cell repertoires in cytomegalovirus infection. Each CDR3 protein is one row after TCRdb ran MiXCR on the reads. The sample shows over 95,000 distinct CDR3 sequences, over 25% of them seen only once. No antigens are known for them. Here the sequenced sample was CD8+ T cells from cultured PBMCs, taken from culture after CMV antigen stimulation. The receptors come from a human donor in good health (CMV status not recorded). Some clones in this sample may be carry-over from other donors' samples. Both conserved end residues are part of each CDR3.

V gene	CDR3 protein
TRBV7-6	CASSLSYRSAGSSYNEQFF
TRBV12-3/TRBV12-4	CASSFLYPGSERGQGVWTEAFF
TRBV4-3	CASSQDTGATDTQYF
TRBV28	CASSSTGTGSIEQYF
TRBV7-2	CASSLGLGLSSYEQYF
TRBV6-1	CASGFRRGSRIDTQYF
TRBV4-1	CASSSESGQGFYEQYF
TRBV5-5	CASSPFGQGPNEAFF
TRBV28	CASHDHRVTGELFF
TRBV6-5	CASRDRGYEQYF
TRBV7-2	CASRPVPTQGGNEQFF